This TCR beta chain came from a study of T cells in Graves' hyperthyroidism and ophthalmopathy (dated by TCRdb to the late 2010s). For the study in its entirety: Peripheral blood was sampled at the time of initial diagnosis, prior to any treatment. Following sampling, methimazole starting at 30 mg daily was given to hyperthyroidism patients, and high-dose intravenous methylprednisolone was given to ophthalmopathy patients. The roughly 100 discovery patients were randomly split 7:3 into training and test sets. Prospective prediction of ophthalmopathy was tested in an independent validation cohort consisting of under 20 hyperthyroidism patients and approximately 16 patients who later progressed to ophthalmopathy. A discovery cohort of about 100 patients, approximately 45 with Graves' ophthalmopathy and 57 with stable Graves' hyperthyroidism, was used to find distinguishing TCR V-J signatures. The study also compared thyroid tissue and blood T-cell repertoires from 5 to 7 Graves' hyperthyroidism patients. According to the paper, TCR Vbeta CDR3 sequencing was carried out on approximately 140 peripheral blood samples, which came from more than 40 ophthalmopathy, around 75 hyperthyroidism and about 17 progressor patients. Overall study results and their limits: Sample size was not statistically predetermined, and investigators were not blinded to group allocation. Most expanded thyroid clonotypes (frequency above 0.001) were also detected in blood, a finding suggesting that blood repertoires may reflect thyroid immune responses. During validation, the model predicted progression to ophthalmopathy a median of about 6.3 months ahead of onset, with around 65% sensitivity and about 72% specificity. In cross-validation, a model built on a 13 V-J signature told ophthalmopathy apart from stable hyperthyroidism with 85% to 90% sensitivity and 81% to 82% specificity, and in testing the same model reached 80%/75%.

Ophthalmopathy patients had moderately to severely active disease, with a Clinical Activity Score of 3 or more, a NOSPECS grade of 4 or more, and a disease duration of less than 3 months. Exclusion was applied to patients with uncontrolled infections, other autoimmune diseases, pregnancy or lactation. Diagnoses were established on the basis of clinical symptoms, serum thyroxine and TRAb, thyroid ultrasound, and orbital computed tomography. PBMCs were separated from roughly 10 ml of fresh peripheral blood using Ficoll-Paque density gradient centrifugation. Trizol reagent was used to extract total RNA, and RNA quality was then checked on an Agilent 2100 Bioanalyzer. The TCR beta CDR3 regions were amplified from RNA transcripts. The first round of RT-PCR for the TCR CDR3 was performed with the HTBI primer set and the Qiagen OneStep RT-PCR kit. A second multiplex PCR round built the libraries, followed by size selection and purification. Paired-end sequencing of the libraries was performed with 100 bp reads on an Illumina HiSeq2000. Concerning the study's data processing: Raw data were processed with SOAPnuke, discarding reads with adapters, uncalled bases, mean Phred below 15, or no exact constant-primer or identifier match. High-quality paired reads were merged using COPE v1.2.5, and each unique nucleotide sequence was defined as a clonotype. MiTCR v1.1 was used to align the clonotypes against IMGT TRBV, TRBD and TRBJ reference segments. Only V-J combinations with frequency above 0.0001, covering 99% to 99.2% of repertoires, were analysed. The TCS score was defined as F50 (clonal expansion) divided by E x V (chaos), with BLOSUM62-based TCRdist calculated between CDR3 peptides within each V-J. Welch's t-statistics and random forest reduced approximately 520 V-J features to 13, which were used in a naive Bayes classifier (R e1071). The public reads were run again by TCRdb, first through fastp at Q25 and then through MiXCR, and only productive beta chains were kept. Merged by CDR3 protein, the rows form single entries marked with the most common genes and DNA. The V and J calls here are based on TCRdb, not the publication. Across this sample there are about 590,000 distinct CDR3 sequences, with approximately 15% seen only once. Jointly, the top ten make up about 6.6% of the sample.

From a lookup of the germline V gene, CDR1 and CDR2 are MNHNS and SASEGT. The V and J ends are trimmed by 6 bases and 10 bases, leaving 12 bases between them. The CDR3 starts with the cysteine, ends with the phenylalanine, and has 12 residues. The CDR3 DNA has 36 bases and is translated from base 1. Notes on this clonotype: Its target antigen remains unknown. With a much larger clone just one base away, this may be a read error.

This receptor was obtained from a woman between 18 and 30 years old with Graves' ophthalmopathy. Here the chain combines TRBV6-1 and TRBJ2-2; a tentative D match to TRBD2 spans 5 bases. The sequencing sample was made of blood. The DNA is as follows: TGTGCCAGCAGGGAGGAGATCTTGGAGCTGTTTTTT. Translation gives CASREEILELFF.